Each of the 32 T cell receptor beta chains below was sequenced from the same sample in a study of graft-versus-host responses after intestinal transplantation. These receptors are not linked to any known antigen. The table came from immunoSEQ multiplex PCR; TCRdb's copy has only in-frame clones and leaves some out. The sample lists about 110,000 clones; about 94% were seen once. The material was unstimulated CD8+ T cells sorted from spleen or lymph node cells, obtained before intestinal transplant. These TCRs come from a human donor who received an intestinal transplant.

The chain combines TRBV4-1 with TRBJ2-7; 7 nucleotides agree with TRBD1. Germline CDR1 is MGHRA and CDR2 is YSYEKL. The junction had 6 bases not matched to a gene; V was cut back by 0 bases and J by 7 bases. This CDR3 is 14 amino acids long. Written as DNA, the CDR3 is TGCGCCAGCAGCCAAGAGCAGGGGGTCTGGGAGCAGTACTTC. Its translation is CASSQEQGVWEQYF.

The chain joins TRBV4-1 to TRBJ2-7, with 13 bases matching TRBD2. This CDR3 spans 16 amino acids. V lost 0 bases, J lost 6 bases, and 5 bases stayed unmatched. CDR1 is MGHRA and CDR2 is YSYEKL in the germline V gene. CDR3 sequence reads: CASSQEDWTSGSEQYF. CDR3 in DNA: TGCGCCAGCAGCCAAGAAGATTGGACTAGCGGGAGCGAGCAGTACTTC.

The chain couples TRBV10-3 to TRBJ1-5; 9 positions agree with TRBD1. J was trimmed by 6 bases and V by 3 bases; bases with no gene match: 9. Per germline, CDR1 ENHRY and CDR2 SYGVKD. This CDR3 spans 16 amino acids. For the CDR3, the DNA is TGTGCCATCAGTGATGAGGGACAGGGTATGGTTCAGCCCCAGCATTTT. Protein sequence: CAISDEGQGMVQPQHF.

J is TRBJ2-1 and V is TRBV27; TRBD1 matches 12 bases. Trimming cost V 6 bases and J 9 bases; bases outside gene matches: 21. Per germline, CDR1 MNHEY and CDR2 SMNVEV (reference sequence). This CDR3 has 19 amino acids. The DNA for the CDR3 is TGTGCCAGCAGCCAAGGGACAGGGGGCTTAGTAGCGGGAGGTGGTGAGCAGTTCTTC. Amino acids: CASSQGTGGLVAGGGEQFF.

J is TRBJ1-5 and V is TRBV19, with D perhaps TRBD1 (6 bases). Trimming removed 6 bases from V and 8 bases from J, with 14 bases in between. The CDR3 extends over 13 amino acids. Germline V gene data show CDR1 as LNHDA and CDR2 as SQIVND (reference sequence). CDR3 region: CASSTRGGEPQHF. The CDR3 coding sequence is TGTGCCAGTAGCACCAGGGGAGGGGAGCCCCAGCATTTT.

This clone was seen just once. The gene calls are TRBV9 and TRBJ2-1; 7 positions agree with TRBD2. With 4 bases clipped from V and 8 bases from J, the junction kept 15 bases outside the gene matches. This CDR3 contains 16 residues. Germline V gene lookup returns CDR1 SGDLS and CDR2 YYNGEE. CDR3 loop: CASSLSGAAGVDEQFF. CDR3 DNA sequence: TGTGCCAGCAGCCTAAGCGGTGCGGCGGGAGTGGATGAGCAGTTCTTC.

The chain recombines TRBV30 with TRBJ2-5; D is possibly TRBD1 (6 bases). The CDR3 contains 13 residues. The V gene lost 0 bases and the J gene lost 2 bases, with 7 bases spanning the gap. Germline V CDR1 and CDR2: GTSNPN, SVGIG (reference sequence). The CDR3: CAWSVQGQETQYF. DNA of the CDR3: TGTGCCTGGAGTGTACAGGGACAAGAGACCCAGTACTTC.

The chain combines TRBV29-1 with TRBJ2-5, with D unresolved. The CDR3 spans 13 residues. Trimming shortened V by 3 bases and J by 5 bases, and 13 bases separated the two germline ends. Per the germline V gene, CDR1 is SQVTM and CDR2 is ANQGSEA. The CDR3 nucleotides read TGCAGCGTTGATTTGGGCACCGCGGAGACCCAGTACTTC. This encodes CSVDLGTAETQYF.

J is TRBJ2-3 and V is TRBV7-3; TRBD1 or TRBD2 may be the D gene (5 bases each). The CDR3 runs 15 residues. Germline V gene sequence: CDR1 SGHTA, CDR2 FQGTGA. Trimming stripped 5 bases from V and 0 bases from J, with 12 bases between. The CDR3 sequence is CASSQIGASTDTQYF. For the CDR3, the DNA is TGTGCCAGCAGCCAAATCGGGGCTAGCACAGATACGCAGTATTTT.

This chain joins TRBV19 and TRBJ2-1, with TRBD1 identical over 8 bases. Germline V gene lookup returns CDR1 LNHDA and CDR2 SQIVND (reference sequence). V gave up 6 bases and J gave up 12 bases; unmatched junction bases: 7. The CDR3 spans 12 residues. CDR3 bases: TGTGCCAGTAGGTACCCAGGGGGCCGGCAGTTCTTC. Protein product: CASRYPGGRQFF. Full variable domain (outside the CDR3, taken from reference TRBV19 and TRBJ2-1): DGGITQSPKYLFRKEGQNVTLSCEQNLNHDAMYWYRQDPGQGLRLIYYSQIVNDFQKGDIAEGYSVSREKKESFPLTVTSAQKNPTAFYLCASRYPGGRQFFGPGTRLTVL.

The chain combines TRBV11-2 with TRBJ2-1; tentatively, D is TRBD2 (5 bases). The germline V gene has CDR1 SGHAT and CDR2 FQNNGV. CDR3 length: 15 amino acids. V lost 8 bases and J lost 7, with 21 bases in between. The CDR3 nucleotides are TGTGCCAGCGGACTCAGCGGAAGGTTGAGGAATGAGCAGTTCTTC. This translates into CASGLSGRLRNEQFF.

This chain joins TRBV28 and TRBJ1-1; TRBD1 is a possible D gene (5 bases). The CDR3 has 14 amino acids. Germline V lookup: CDR1 MDHEN, CDR2 SYDVKM. V was shortened by 3 bases and J by 1 base, with 9 bases between the two germline ends. CDR3 protein: CASSLVGTNTEAFF. CDR3 DNA sequence: TGTGCCAGCAGTTTGGTAGGGACGAACACTGAAGCTTTCTTT.

This clone was recorded only once. The rearrangement uses TRBV29-1 and TRBJ1-4; D call uncertain. Germline-derived CDR1 and CDR2 are SQVTM and ANQGSEA. The CDR3 loop spans 12 amino acids. The ends were cut back, 7 bases at V and 8 bases at J, with 14 bases in the middle. The CDR3 region has the DNA TGCAGCGCCAGGAGGGCGGGAGAAAAACTGTTTTTT. Translating gives CSARRAGEKLFF. The whole variable domain, filled in from reference TRBV29-1 and TRBJ1-4, reads SAVISQKPSRDICQRGTSLTIQCQVDSQVTMMFWYRQQPGQSLTLIATANQGSEATYESGFVIDKFPISRPNLTFSTLTVSNMSPEDSSIYLCSARRAGEKLFFGSGTQLSVL.

The rearrangement links TRBV6-5 to TRBJ2-7, with D hard to call. Germline loops: CDR1 MNHEY, CDR2 SVGAGI. Trimming cost V 0 bases and J 2 bases, with 14 bases left between them. CDR3 size: 16 residues. For the CDR3, the DNA is TGTGCCAGCAGTTACTCCCAGGTCCATCGGGCCTACGAGCAGTACTTC. Its translation: CASSYSQVHRAYEQYF.

The CDR3 here is CASSLGQGRYNEQFF. CDR3 bases: TGTGCCAGCTCACTTGGACAGGGGCGATACAATGAGCAGTTCTTC. V gene TRBV18 combines with J gene TRBJ2-1; 9 positions agree with TRBD1. This CDR3 is 15 amino acids long. In germline, CDR1 is KGHSH, CDR2 LQKENI. After removal of 4 bases from V and 4 bases from J, the junction contained 5 bases not matched to a gene.

V and J are TRBV11-2 and TRBJ2-3; D gene unclear. V was trimmed by 1 base and J by 2 bases, leaving 4 bases between them. Germline CDR1 SGHAT, CDR2 FQNNGV. The CDR3 runs to 13 residues. This CDR3 reads CASSLGFTDTQYF. The DNA for the CDR3 is TGTGCCAGCAGCTTAGGTTTCACAGATACGCAGTATTTT. Variable domain in full (rest from reference TRBV11-2 and TRBJ2-3): EAGVAQSPRYKIIEKRQSVAFWCNPISGHATLYWYQQILGQGPKLLIQFQNNGVVDDSQLPKDRFSAERLKGVDSTLKIQPAKLEDSAVYLCASSLGFTDTQYFGPGTRLTVL.

The V call is TRBV6-1, the J call TRBJ2-7; 8 bases align to TRBD1. V shed 9 bases and J 2 bases; nucleotides not matched to a gene: 6. CDR3 size: 13 residues. Germline loops: CDR1 MNHNS, CDR2 SASEGT. This CDR3 is CASSGTGTYEQYF. The CDR3 region has the DNA TGTGCCAGTTCGGGGACAGGAACCTACGAGCAGTACTTC.

The gene calls are TRBV7-9 and TRBJ1-5; D unclear. The CDR3 is 16 residues long. The germline V gene has CDR1 SEHNR and CDR2 FQNEAQ (reference sequence). V lost 4 bases, J lost 0 bases, and 13 bases lay in between. CDR3 in amino acids: CASSSLDGHSNQPQHF. Written as DNA, the CDR3 is TGTGCCAGCAGCTCCCTGGACGGGCATAGCAATCAGCCCCAGCATTTT.

The chain has TRBV19 and TRBJ2-1; perhaps D is TRBD1 or TRBD2 (7 bases each). Germline values: CDR1 LNHDA, CDR2 SQIVND (reference sequence). The CDR3 covers 15 residues. Trimming removed 2 bases from V and 8 bases from J, with 16 bases in between. In nucleotides, the CDR3 is TGTGCCAGTAGTATACTGGGGGGGACAGTGTATGAGCAGTTCTTC. Encoded protein: CASSILGGTVYEQFF. The whole variable domain, filled in from reference TRBV19 and TRBJ2-1, reads DGGITQSPKYLFRKEGQNVTLSCEQNLNHDAMYWYRQDPGQGLRLIYYSQIVNDFQKGDIAEGYSVSREKKESFPLTVTSAQKNPTAFYLCASSILGGTVYEQFFGPGTRLTVL.

This chain connects TRBV4-2 to TRBJ2-7; D uncertain. The V end was cut by 0 bases, the J end by 7 bases, with 10 bases between. CDR3 size: 13 residues. CDR1 and CDR2 from the germline V gene are LGHNA and YNFKEQ. Written as DNA, the CDR3 is TGTGCCAGCAGCCAAGAGACCTCTTGGGAGCAGTACTTC. Translated: CASSQETSWEQYF.

The chain couples TRBV7-6 to TRBJ1-1, with D unclear. The CDR3 runs 16 residues. Germline CDR1 SGHVS, CDR2 FNYEAQ. Between the trimmed V and J ends, which lost 5 bases and 0 bases, there was a span of 16 bases. As DNA, the CDR3 is TGTGCCAGCAGCCCCCAGGTCGGAGGTTTGAACACTGAAGCTTTCTTT. It yields the protein CASSPQVGGLNTEAFF.

The chain recombines TRBV5-1 with TRBJ2-5, with a possible D match to TRBD2 (5 bases). Near its end, the DNA agrees better with TRBJ2-7, so the J call may be wrong. The CDR3 has 13 amino acids. Germline V lookup: CDR1 SGHRS, CDR2 YFSETQ. The CDR3 DNA is TGCGCCAGCAAGGCCGGGATAGACTACGAGCAGTACTTC. Its translation is CASKAGIDYEQYF.

Points on this clone: In the same sample, other DNA sequences code for this CDR3. The rearrangement links TRBV19 to TRBJ1-5; no definite D call. This CDR3 has 12 residues. CDR1 and CDR2 from the germline V gene are LNHDA and SQIVND (reference sequence). V shed 3 bases and J shed 4 bases, with 4 bases lying between them. The chain's CDR3 is CASSIGNQPQHF. The CDR3 bases are TGTGCCAGTAGTATTGGGAATCAGCCCCAGCATTTT. The whole variable domain, filled in from reference TRBV19 and TRBJ1-5, reads DGGITQSPKYLFRKEGQNVTLSCEQNLNHDAMYWYRQDPGQGLRLIYYSQIVNDFQKGDIAEGYSVSREKKESFPLTVTSAQKNPTAFYLCASSIGNQPQHFGDGTRLSIL.

The chain uses TRBV28 and TRBJ2-7, with TRBD2 matching 9 bases. The CDR3 spans 15 residues. With V trimmed by 5 bases and J by 5 bases, 10 bases remained unmatched. CDR1 is MDHEN and CDR2 is SYDVKM in the germline V gene. CDR3 coding DNA: TGTGCCAGCAGTCGTGGAGCGGGAGGAAGGAACGAGCAGTACTTC. Amino acid sequence: CASSRGAGGRNEQYF.

The V gene is TRBV2, the J gene TRBJ2-6; D not certain. This CDR3 spans 17 amino acids. The V end was cut by 3 bases, the J end by 0 bases, with 12 bases between. The germline CDR1 and CDR2 sequences are SNHLY and FYNNEI. The CDR3 DNA reads as TGTGCCAGCAGTGAGTCCCCATTGGGCTCTGGGGCCAACGTCCTGACTTTC. Amino acid sequence: CASSESPLGSGANVLTF.

The genes are TRBV7-9 and TRBJ2-5; 7 nucleotides match TRBD2. Per the germline V gene, CDR1 is SEHNR and CDR2 is FQNEAQ (reference sequence). V lost 7 bases, J lost 1 base, and 18 bases stayed unmatched. CDR3 length: 18 amino acids. The CDR3 protein is CASMGRSGAFGGQETQYF. CDR3 in DNA: TGTGCCAGCATGGGTCGGAGCGGGGCGTTCGGGGGCCAAGAGACCCAGTACTTC.

CDR3 sequence reads: CARRLARNEQFF. Here the CDR3 DNA reads TGTGCCAGACGACTAGCGAGGAATGAGCAGTTCTTC. This chain joins TRBV2 and TRBJ2-1, with 8 bases fitting TRBD2. The J segment lost 7 bases and the V segment lost 9 bases, leaving 5 bases of the junction unmatched. Germline CDR1 is SNHLY and CDR2 is FYNNEI. The CDR3 loop spans 12 amino acids.

CDR3 sequence reads: CASSQDQAVSGEQFF. For the CDR3, the DNA is TGCGCCAGCAGCCAAGACCAGGCGGTGTCGGGTGAGCAGTTCTTC. The chain uses TRBV4-1 and TRBJ2-1, with unresolved D. V was shortened by 0 bases and J by 9 bases, with 15 bases between the two germline ends. Germline V gene lookup returns CDR1 MGHRA and CDR2 YSYEKL. The CDR3 consists of 15 residues.

The V and J genes are TRBV13 and TRBJ2-2; unclear D gene. The germline CDR1 and CDR2 sequences are PRHDT and FYEKMQ (reference sequence). The CDR3 is 12 amino acids. V was shortened by 3 bases and J by 7 bases, with 6 bases between the two germline ends. The CDR3 DNA reads as TGTGCCAGCAGCTTCGGAGTCGGGGAGCTGTTTTTT. Amino acids: CASSFGVGELFF.

The chain uses TRBV14 and TRBJ2-7, with D tentatively TRBD1 (6 bases). The CDR3 has 15 amino acids. The V end lost 1 base, the J end lost 1 base, and 11 bases lay between the germline ends. Germline V lookup: CDR1 SGHDN, CDR2 FVKESK. CDR3 DNA: TGTGCCAGCAGCCAAGGGCAGGGGCCATCCTACGAGCAGTACTTC. Encoded protein: CASSQGQGPSYEQYF.

The chain couples TRBV7-3 to TRBJ2-7; TRBD1 matches 9 bases. This CDR3 is 15 amino acids long. Per the germline V gene, CDR1 is SGHTA and CDR2 is FQGTGA. The J segment lost 3 bases and the V segment lost 1 base, leaving 4 bases of the junction unmatched. This CDR3 is CASSLSGQGIYEQYF. CDR3 DNA sequence: TGTGCCAGCAGCTTAAGCGGACAGGGGATCTACGAGCAGTACTTC.

The rearrangement joins TRBV12-5 to TRBJ2-7; possibly TRBD1 or TRBD2 for D (7 bases each). The CDR3 runs 18 residues. Germline assignment: CDR1 LGHNT and CDR2 FRNRAP. Trimming took 0 bases from V and 5 from J, leaving 23 bases between them. CDR3 coding DNA: TGTGCTAGTGGTTTGGTACTCGAGCAAGCAGGGGGAGGGAACGAGCAGTACTTC. This translates into CASGLVLEQAGGGNEQYF.